A selection of T cell receptor beta chains follows, all from one sample in a study of OX40 agonist ivuxolimab in advanced cancers. The method was immunoSEQ multiplex PCR; TCRdb's version includes in-frame clones alone and lacks a portion of them. The data hold 35,000 or so clones, with roughly nine tenths observed a single time. Sample: CD4+ or CD8+ T cells sorted from blood, taken in a trial of the OX40 agonist ivuxolimab. These receptors originate from an adult with an advanced solid tumor such as melanoma, head and neck, liver or kidney cancer. The CDR3 runs from the conserved cysteine through the conserved F or W. Each record gives: clone size, V gene, D gene, J gene, CDR3 length, CDR3 protein, CDR3 DNA. D genes are given only for firm matches. Part of the rows lack a size; the others show once, few, many or a class for expanded clones.

size: NA; V: TRBV4-3; D: NA; J: TRBJ1-1; length: 14; CDR3: CASSYRRGGTEAFF; DNA: TGCGCCAGCAGCTACCGACGGGGGGGCACTGAAGCTTTCTTT
size: few; V: TRBV10-3; D: TRBD1; J: TRBJ1-2; length: 14; CDR3: CAISGTGSWYGYTF; DNA: TGTGCCATCAGTGGGACAGGGTCATGGTATGGCTACACCTTC
size: NA; V: TRBV6-5; D: NA; J: TRBJ1-1; length: 14; CDR3: CASSYAVWNTEAFF; DNA: TGTGCCAGCAGTTATGCTGTCTGGAACACTGAAGCTTTCTTT
size: NA; V: TRBV30; D: NA; J: TRBJ1-2; length: 14; CDR3: CAWGDRHSNYGYTF; DNA: TGTGCCTGGGGTGACCGACACTCTAACTATGGCTACACCTTC
size: NA; V: TRBV5-1; D: NA; J: TRBJ1-6; length: 14; CDR3: CASRIDRNNSPLHF; DNA: TGCGCCAGCAGAATCGACAGGAATAATTCACCCCTCCACTTT
size: once; V: TRBV7-7; D: TRBD2; J: TRBJ2-5; length: 15; CDR3: CASSWGSGGGETQYF; DNA: TGTGCCAGCAGCTGGGGTAGCGGGGGCGGGGAGACCCAGTACTTC
size: once; V: TRBV19; D: NA; J: TRBJ1-5; length: 16; CDR3: CASSIRQDYSNQPQHF; DNA: TGTGCCAGTAGTATAAGACAGGATTATAGCAATCAGCCCCAGCATTTT
size: NA; V: TRBV4-1; D: TRBD1; J: TRBJ1-2; length: 15; CDR3: CASSPSGTEDYGYTF; DNA: TGCGCCAGCAGCCCCTCCGGGACAGAGGACTATGGCTACACCTTC
size: NA; V: TRBV13; D: TRBD1; J: TRBJ1-3; length: 14; CDR3: CASSSTDRGNTIYF; DNA: TGTGCCAGCAGCTCCACGGACAGGGGAAACACCATATATTTT
size: NA; V: TRBV7-9; D: NA; J: TRBJ2-7; length: 14; CDR3: CASRGPGGSREQYF; DNA: TGTGCCAGCAGAGGACCAGGGGGGTCTCGCGAGCAGTACTTC
size: NA; V: TRBV5-5; D: NA; J: TRBJ2-7; length: 15; CDR3: CASSWGWASSYEQYF; DNA: TGTGCCAGCAGCTGGGGCTGGGCATCTTCCTACGAGCAGTACTTC
size: NA; V: TRBV6-5; D: NA; J: TRBJ1-1; length: 13; CDR3: CASSFQGDTEAFF; DNA: TGTGCCAGCAGTTTCCAGGGCGACACTGAAGCTTTCTTT
size: few; V: TRBV4-1; D: NA; J: TRBJ1-2; length: 15; CDR3: CASSQDTVGGYGYTF; DNA: TGCGCCAGCAGCCAAGATACAGTGGGTGGCTATGGCTACACCTTC
size: NA; V: TRBV7-9; D: NA; J: TRBJ2-7; length: 13; CDR3: CASSPTRLEEQYF; DNA: TGTGCCAGCAGCCCCACGCGGCTCGAGGAGCAGTACTTC
size: NA; V: TRBV6-5; D: TRBD1; J: TRBJ1-2; length: 16; CDR3: CASSYSGQGGGYGYTF; DNA: TGTGCCAGCAGTTACTCGGGACAGGGCGGAGGCTATGGCTACACCTTC
size: NA; V: TRBV4-1; D: NA; J: TRBJ2-7; length: 13; CDR3: CASSRGISYEQYF; DNA: TGCGCCAGCAGCCGGGGCATCTCCTACGAGCAGTACTTC
size: NA; V: TRBV27; D: TRBD2; J: TRBJ2-1; length: 13; CDR3: CASRTSGGNEQFF; DNA: TGTGCCAGCAGGACTAGCGGGGGGAATGAGCAGTTCTTC
size: NA; V: TRBV15; D: TRBD1; J: TRBJ2-3; length: 16; CDR3: CATSARDRGRSDTQYF; DNA: TGTGCCACCAGCGCTAGGGACAGGGGGAGGTCAGATACGCAGTATTTT
size: NA; V: TRBV6-6; D: NA; J: TRBJ2-7; length: 13; CDR3: CASSYIGDYEQYF; DNA: TGTGCCAGCAGTTACATTGGGGACTACGAGCAGTACTTC
size: NA; V: TRBV18; D: TRBD2; J: TRBJ2-3; length: 16; CDR3: CASSPPLTGGSDTQYF; DNA: TGTGCCAGCTCCCCTCCTCTCACGGGGGGATCAGATACGCAGTATTTT
size: NA; V: TRBV4-3; D: NA; J: TRBJ1-6; length: 17; CDR3: CASSQDRRATYNSPLHF; DNA: TGCGCCAGCAGCCAAGATAGGAGGGCTACCTATAATTCACCCCTCCACTTT
size: once; V: TRBV7-9; D: NA; J: TRBJ2-1; length: 13; CDR3: CASSFVPFNEQFF; DNA: TGTGCCAGCAGCTTTGTCCCCTTCAATGAGCAGTTCTTC
size: NA; V: TRBV11-2; D: NA; J: TRBJ2-3; length: 13; CDR3: CASSTIGGDTQYF; DNA: TGTGCCAGCAGCACCATAGGGGGAGATACGCAGTATTTT
size: NA; V: TRBV27; D: NA; J: TRBJ2-7; length: 13; CDR3: CASRPSGSYEQYF; DNA: TGTGCCAGCAGGCCTTCGGGGTCCTACGAGCAGTACTTC
size: NA; V: TRBV7-9; D: NA; J: TRBJ2-1; length: 14; CDR3: CASSLEAIDNEQFF; DNA: TGTGCCAGCAGCTTAGAAGCTATCGACAATGAGCAGTTCTTC
size: NA; V: TRBV7-9; D: NA; J: TRBJ1-1; length: 15; CDR3: CASSLEEGINTEAFF; DNA: TGTGCCAGCAGCTTAGAGGAGGGGATCAACACTGAAGCTTTCTTT
size: NA; V: TRBV4-3; D: NA; J: TRBJ2-7; length: 16; CDR3: CASSQDWDLKLSEQYF; DNA: TGCGCCAGCAGCCAAGATTGGGACCTTAAATTATCCGAGCAGTACTTC
size: few; V: TRBV14; D: NA; J: TRBJ1-6; length: 15; CDR3: CASSQETGWSSPLHF; DNA: TGTGCCAGCAGCCAAGAGACAGGTTGGAGTTCACCCCTCCACTTT
size: NA; V: TRBV2; D: NA; J: TRBJ2-7; length: 13; CDR3: CASSEGLGDEQYF; DNA: TGTGCCAGCAGTGAGGGTCTCGGGGACGAGCAGTACTTC
size: NA; V: TRBV30; D: NA; J: TRBJ1-2; length: 13; CDR3: CAWSAIVTYGYTF; DNA: TGTGCCTGGAGTGCGATCGTAACCTATGGCTACACCTTC
size: NA; V: TRBV6-1; D: NA; J: TRBJ2-3; length: 14; CDR3: CASSDSQGPDTQYF; DNA: TGTGCCAGCAGTGACTCACAGGGACCAGATACGCAGTATTTT
size: few; V: TRBV6-6; D: TRBD1; J: TRBJ1-2; length: 15; CDR3: CASSSGQGSPPGYTF; DNA: TGTGCCAGCAGCTCCGGACAGGGATCGCCTCCGGGCTACACCTTC
size: NA; V: TRBV5-1; D: TRBD2; J: TRBJ2-3; length: 20; CDR3: CASSFGTSGGAIKSTDTQYF; DNA: TGCGCCAGCAGCTTCGGGACTAGCGGGGGGGCGATCAAAAGCACAGATACGCAGTATTTT